The 15 T cell receptor beta chains below come from one sample, sequenced in a study of CD8+CD57+ T cells in acquired aplastic anemia. Investigators profiled TCR beta VDJ and CDR3 from genomic DNA template. TCRdb recomputed calls from the reads with MiXCR, one row per CDR3 protein. The data show fewer than 85,000 distinct CDR3 sequences, roughly two thirds seen once. All patients picked for sequencing had shown, by flow cytometry, an expansion of CD8+CD57+ cells. The sequenced sample was sorted CD4+, CD8+, or CD8+CD57+ T cells (not recorded which) from PBMCs. The receptor set was obtained from a human donor with aplastic anemia.

The V gene is TRBV20-1, the J gene TRBJ1-2; D gene ambiguous. The V gene lost 0 bases and the J gene lost 1 base, with 6 bases spanning the gap. From germline, CDR1 is DFQATT and CDR2 SNEGSKA (reference sequence). The CDR3 length is 13 residues. CDR3 in amino acids: CSAREADNYGYTF. CDR3 DNA: TGCAGTGCTAGAGAGGCAGATAACTATGGCTACACCTTC.

The chain combines TRBV24-1 with TRBJ1-3, with D hard to call. The germline CDR1 and CDR2 sequences are KGHDR and SFDVKD. This CDR3 comprises 16 residues. The germline V and J ends were trimmed by 6 bases and 0 bases, with 14 bases remaining between them. The CDR3 reads CATSTEGFISGNTIYF. CDR3 coding DNA: TGTGCCACCAGTACTGAAGGGTTTATCTCTGGAAACACCATATATTTT.

This clonotype occurred a few times. The gene calls are TRBV15 and TRBJ2-7; no definite D call. Per the germline V gene, CDR1 is LNHNV and CDR2 is YYDKDF (reference sequence). This CDR3 is built from 13 residues. V was trimmed by 5 bases and J by 2 bases, leaving 10 bases between them. The CDR3 DNA is TGTGCCACCAGCGAGGACCGAGCCTACGAGCAGTACTTC. This gives the protein CATSEDRAYEQYF.

The V and J genes are TRBV19 and TRBJ1-6, with 7 bases identical to TRBD1. After removal of 4 bases from V and 4 bases from J, the junction contained 7 bases not matched to a gene. Germline V gene sequence: CDR1 LNHDA, CDR2 SQIVND (reference sequence). The CDR3 totals 16 residues. CDR3 region: CASSTTGLGYNSPLHF. CDR3 nucleotides: TGTGCCAGTAGTACGACAGGGCTTGGATATAATTCACCCCTCCACTTT.

The rearrangement uses TRBV4-2 and TRBJ2-7; 7 bases are a match to TRBD2. CDR3 size: 21 residues. With V trimmed by 2 bases and J by 2 bases, 24 bases remained unmatched. The germline V gene has CDR1 LGHNA and CDR2 YNFKEQ. The CDR3: CASSQLISRLADHVTPYEQYF. The CDR3 DNA reads as TGTGCCAGCAGCCAATTAATTAGTAGGCTAGCGGATCACGTGACCCCCTACGAGCAGTACTTC.

V is TRBV20-1 and J is TRBJ2-7; the match to TRBD2 covers 9 bases. Germline CDR1 and CDR2: DFQATT and SNEGSKA (reference sequence). Losses at the gene ends were 3 bases for V and 2 bases for J; bases not matched to a gene: 2. The CDR3 extends over 13 amino acids. This chain's CDR3 is CSARLAGTYEQYF. The CDR3 region has the DNA TGCAGTGCTAGGCTAGCGGGAACCTACGAGCAGTACTTC.

The genes are TRBV4-2 and TRBJ1-2; TRBD1 might be the D (5 bases). There are 15 residues in the CDR3. Trimming took 5 bases from V and 0 from J, leaving 13 bases between them. CDR1 LGHNA and CDR2 YNFKEQ come from the germline V gene. CDR3 sequence (DNA): TGTGCCAGCAGCGCTACAGGAGAGTCTAACTATGGCTACACCTTC. Its protein product is CASSATGESNYGYTF.

J is TRBJ2-2 and V is TRBV7-9; D is possibly TRBD2 (5 bases). Trimming cost V 5 bases and J 7 bases, with 5 bases left between them. CDR1 and CDR2 (germline): SEHNR, FQNEAQ (reference sequence). This CDR3 has 11 amino acids. DNA for the CDR3: TGTGCCAGCAGCGGGAGCGGGGAGCTGTTTTTT. Protein product: CASSGSGELFF.

The chain joins TRBV29-1 to TRBJ1-5; D unclear. V lost 0 bases and J lost 0, with 3 bases in between. This CDR3 is 13 amino acids long. The germline CDR1 and CDR2 sequences are SQVTM and ANQGSEA. The CDR3: CSVEEGSNQPQHF. The CDR3, as DNA: TGCAGCGTTGAAGAAGGTAGCAATCAGCCCCAGCATTTT. The full variable domain, with the rest looked up from reference TRBV29-1 and TRBJ1-5, is SAVISQKPSRDICQRGTSLTIQCQVDSQVTMMFWYRQQPGQSLTLIATANQGSEATYESGFVIDKFPISRPNLTFSTLTVSNMSPEDSSIYLCSVEEGSNQPQHFGDGTRLSIL.

The chain is built from TRBV7-8 and TRBJ2-7, with D possibly TRBD2 on 7 matching bases. Looked up from germline, CDR1 is SGHVS and CDR2 is FQNEAQ. The CDR3 extends over 14 amino acids. Trimming removed 1 base at V and 7 bases at J, with 14 bases between. CDR3 DNA sequence: TGTGCCAGCAGCTTAGTTTGGGAGGGGGGTGAGCAGTACTTC. It codes for CASSLVWEGGEQYF. The full variable domain, in which reference TRBV7-8 and TRBJ2-7 provide the parts outside the CDR3, is GAGVSQSPRYKVAKRGQDVALRCDPISGHVSLFWYQQALGQGPEFLTYFQNEAQLDKSGLPSDRFFAERPEGSVSTLKIQRTQQEDSAVYLCASSLVWEGGEQYFGPGTRLTVT.

CDR3: CASRDDRDDGTEAFF. The CDR3 DNA reads TGTGCCAGCAGAGACGACAGGGACGATGGCACTGAAGCTTTCTTT. J is TRBJ1-1 and V is TRBV6-1, with 7 positions matching TRBD1. The J segment lost 4 bases and the V segment lost 6 bases, leaving 11 bases of the junction unmatched. From germline, CDR1 is MNHNS and CDR2 SASEGT. This CDR3 spans 15 amino acids.

V is TRBV20-1 and J is TRBJ2-3; the D gene is possibly TRBD2 (6 bases). CDR3 size: 13 residues. Germline lookup yields CDR1 DFQATT and CDR2 SNEGSKA (reference sequence). V shed 5 bases and J shed 4 bases, with 13 bases lying between them. CDR3 in amino acids: CSAFILAADTQYF. CDR3 sequence (DNA): TGCAGTGCTTTCATACTAGCAGCAGATACGCAGTATTTT.

The chain links TRBV7-2 to TRBJ2-7; D is ambiguous. Germline CDR1 reads SGHTA; CDR2 reads FQGNSA. This CDR3 has 13 residues. The V and J ends lost 4 bases and 7 bases respectively, with 14 bases between them. CDR3 residues: CASSSGHLYEQYF. CDR3 nucleotide sequence: TGTGCCAGCAGCTCCGGCCACCTGTATGAGCAGTACTTC.

The V and J genes are TRBV7-9 and TRBJ2-1; no clear D. The CDR3 runs 12 residues. Looked up from germline, CDR1 is SEHNR and CDR2 is FQNEAQ (reference sequence). Trimming stripped 3 bases from V and 8 bases from J, with 8 bases between. CDR3 residues: CASSFEGHEQFF. The CDR3 DNA reads TGTGCCAGCAGCTTTGAAGGGCATGAGCAGTTCTTC.

This clonotype is a singleton in its sample. The chain joins TRBV25-1 to TRBJ2-1, with D unresolved. Looked up from germline, CDR1 is MGHDK and CDR2 is SYGVNS. Deletions cut 5 bases from V and 4 bases from J, with 6 bases between. The CDR3 spans 12 residues. The CDR3: CASSKGYNEQFF. The CDR3, as DNA: TGTGCCAGCAGTAAGGGATACAATGAGCAGTTCTTC.